Detailed here is one TCR beta chain. Assay: immunoSEQ multiplex PCR; the TCRdb copy retains only in-frame clones and omits some. Among about 110,000 clones listed, around 94% were seen once. The data derive from a study of T cell responses to AZD1222 COVID-19 vaccine. The TCR sequence derives from an adult in good health. Sequences were derived from peripheral blood, sampled on day 0 of AZD1222 vaccination.

In DNA form, the CDR3 reads TGTGCCAGCAGGACAGGGGGCGGAAACACCATATATTTT. This codes for CASRTGGGNTIYF. The J gene is TRBJ1-3, the V gene TRBV6-5, with 10 positions matching TRBD1. The CDR3 consists of 13 residues. Unmatched junction bases numbered 0, after V lost 6 bases and J lost 4 bases. Germline V gives CDR1 MNHEY, CDR2 SVGAGI.